Listed below are T cell receptor beta chains from one sample, sequenced in a study of T-cell reconstitution after alpha-beta-depleted transplantation in children. TCRdb re-derived calls from the PCR reads in MiXCR, one entry per CDR3 protein. The sample lists roughly 500,000 distinct CDR3 sequences, under 12% occurring once. Sequences were derived from PBMCs, sampled before TCRalphabeta/CD19-depleted stem cell transplant. The origin of the receptors is a child aged 2 to 9 with inherited bone marrow failure, due to receive a stem cell transplant. Both conserved end residues are part of each CDR3. Each record gives: D gene, J gene, clone size, V gene, CDR3 protein, CDR3 DNA. A D gene is named only where the DNA matches it firmly. Expanded clones get a size class; other rows say once, few or many, or leave the size out.

>.|TRBJ2-1|many|TRBV10-1
CASSESQAQDEQFF
TGCGCCAGCAGTGAGTCGCAAGCCCAGGATGAGCAGTTCTTC
>TRBD1|TRBJ1-2|few|TRBV20-1
CSAYMGTGENLDGYTF
TGCAGTGCCTATATGGGGACAGGGGAGAACCTGGATGGCTACACCTTC
>.|TRBJ1-1|.|TRBV6-2/TRBV6-3
CASSSGLIPEAFF
TGTGCCAGCAGCTCAGGACTGATACCTGAAGCTTTCTTT
>.|TRBJ1-2|many|TRBV25-1
CASSDSSNYGYTF
TGTGCCAGCAGTGATTCCAGTAACTATGGCTACACCTTC
>.|TRBJ1-2|.|TRBV4-3
CASSQDLWGNNGYTF
TGCGCCAGCAGCCAAGATTTATGGGGAAATAATGGCTACACCTTC
>.|TRBJ2-7|many|TRBV5-1
CASRSQGVPSYEQYF
TGCGCCAGCCGCTCCCAGGGCGTTCCATCCTACGAGCAGTACTTC
>.|TRBJ1-4|.|TRBV12-3/TRBV12-4
CASSFAGLGEKLFF
TGTGCCAGCAGTTTCGCGGGGCTCGGCGAAAAACTGTTTTTT
>TRBD2|TRBJ2-3|many|TRBV24-1
CATSDFGTSGRVDTQYF
TGTGCCACCAGTGATTTCGGGACTAGCGGGAGGGTGGATACGCAGTATTTT
>.|TRBJ2-7|many|TRBV7-9
CASSLGDGEQYF
TGTGCCAGCAGCTTGGGGGACGGGGAGCAGTACTTC
>.|TRBJ2-1|.|TRBV18
CASSHLGGGYNEQFF
TGTGCCAGCTCACACCTAGGTGGCGGCTACAATGAGCAGTTCTTC
>TRBD2|TRBJ2-1|many|TRBV3-1
CASSPSGGWVYNEQFF
TGTGCCAGCAGCCCTAGCGGAGGATGGGTTTACAATGAGCAGTTCTTC
>TRBD2|TRBJ2-3|few|TRBV20-1
CSAKSIVGTSSTDTQYF
TGCAGTGCTAAGTCCATTGTGGGGACTAGCTCCACAGATACGCAGTATTTT
>.|TRBJ2-3|many|TRBV1
CTSSPFGDTQYF
TGCACCAGCAGCCCATTTGGAGATACGCAGTATTTT
>.|TRBJ2-5|many|TRBV12-3/TRBV12-4
CASSLDRDQETQYF
TGTGCCAGCAGTTTAGACAGGGACCAAGAGACCCAGTACTTC
>TRBD2|TRBJ2-5|many|TRBV7-2
CASSLDGGWAQYF
TGTGCCAGCAGCTTAGACGGGGGGTGGGCCCAGTACTTC
>TRBD2|TRBJ2-7|many|TRBV5-1
CASRRTSGRYSYEQYF
TGCGCCAGCAGAAGGACTAGCGGGAGGTACTCCTACGAGCAGTACTTC
>.|TRBJ2-5|many|TRBV10-3
CAISDGVIGKQETQYF
TGTGCCATCAGTGATGGGGTTATAGGAAAGCAGGAGACCCAGTACTTC
>.|TRBJ1-4|.|TRBV30
CAWSVGPRGNEKLFF
TGTGCCTGGAGTGTAGGTCCGCGGGGTAATGAAAAACTGTTTTTT
>TRBD1|TRBJ2-2|.|TRBV28
CASSLYRGSGGELFF
TGTGCCAGCAGTTTGTACAGGGGGTCCGGGGGGGAGCTGTTTTTT
>TRBD2|TRBJ2-3|many|TRBV27
CASSGSGLAGGPVFTDTQYF
TGTGCCAGCAGTGGATCGGGACTAGCGGGAGGGCCGGTGTTCACAGATACGCAGTATTTT
>TRBD2|TRBJ2-7|many|TRBV7-9
CASLGGASGSGEQYF
TGTGCCTCCTTGGGGGGCGCTAGCGGGAGTGGCGAGCAGTACTTC
>TRBD1|TRBJ1-5|few|TRBV6-5
CASSDSGGGQPQHF
TGTGCCAGCAGTGACTCAGGGGGGGGGCAGCCCCAGCATTTT
>.|TRBJ1-1|many|TRBV20-1
CSAIRAWNTEAFF
TGCAGTGCCATCCGAGCTTGGAACACTGAAGCTTTCTTT
>TRBD2|TRBJ2-1|.|TRBV20-1
CSARGSGSGGYNEQFF
TGCAGTGCTAGAGGGAGCGGGAGCGGGGGCTACAATGAGCAGTTCTTC
>.|TRBJ2-1|.|TRBV6-2/TRBV6-3
CASTRYHRGVHNEQFF
TGTGCCAGCACCCGTTATCATCGGGGCGTCCACAATGAGCAGTTCTTC
>TRBD2|TRBJ2-1|many|TRBV9
CASNPSGRDNEQFF
TGTGCCAGCAACCCTAGCGGGAGGGACAATGAGCAGTTCTTC
>.|TRBJ2-3|few|TRBV4-1
CASSQETNTDTQYF
TGCGCCAGCAGCCAAGAAACTAACACAGATACGCAGTATTTT
>.|TRBJ1-1|many|TRBV20-1
CSASGVTEAFF
TGCAGTGCTAGCGGGGTCACTGAAGCTTTCTTT
>.|TRBJ2-3|many|TRBV20-1
CSARDFVRSRITDTQYF
TGCAGTGCTAGAGATTTTGTCAGGAGTCGGATCACAGATACGCAGTATTTT
>TRBD1|TRBJ2-5|many|TRBV29-1
CSASGTDQETQYF
TGCAGCGCGTCCGGGACAGACCAAGAGACCCAGTACTTC
>.|TRBJ2-7|few|TRBV2
CTSAGTYEQYF
TGTACCTCGGCCGGAACCTACGAGCAGTACTTC
>.|TRBJ2-2|.|TRBV7-2
CASSLENSITGELFF
TGTGCCAGCAGCTTAGAGAATTCGATCACCGGGGAGCTGTTTTTT
>.|TRBJ2-1|many|TRBV11-2
CASSPHPGVAEYNEQFF
TGTGCCAGCAGCCCCCACCCGGGGGTAGCGGAGTACAATGAGCAGTTCTTC
>TRBD2|TRBJ2-3|many|TRBV20-1
CSAGRGLAGGTDTQYF
TGCAGTGCTGGGAGGGGACTAGCGGGAGGCACAGATACGCAGTATTTT
>TRBD2|TRBJ2-7|many|TRBV4-2
CATGSGGGYEQYF
TGTGCCACCGGAAGCGGGGGGGGTTACGAGCAGTACTTC
>.|TRBJ1-3|many|TRBV29-1
CSVDQGRSGNTIYF
TGCAGCGTTGACCAGGGCAGATCTGGAAACACCATATATTTT
>TRBD2|TRBJ2-3|many|TRBV20-1
CSAASGTVTQYF
TGCAGTGCTGCAAGCGGGACGGTTACGCAGTATTTT